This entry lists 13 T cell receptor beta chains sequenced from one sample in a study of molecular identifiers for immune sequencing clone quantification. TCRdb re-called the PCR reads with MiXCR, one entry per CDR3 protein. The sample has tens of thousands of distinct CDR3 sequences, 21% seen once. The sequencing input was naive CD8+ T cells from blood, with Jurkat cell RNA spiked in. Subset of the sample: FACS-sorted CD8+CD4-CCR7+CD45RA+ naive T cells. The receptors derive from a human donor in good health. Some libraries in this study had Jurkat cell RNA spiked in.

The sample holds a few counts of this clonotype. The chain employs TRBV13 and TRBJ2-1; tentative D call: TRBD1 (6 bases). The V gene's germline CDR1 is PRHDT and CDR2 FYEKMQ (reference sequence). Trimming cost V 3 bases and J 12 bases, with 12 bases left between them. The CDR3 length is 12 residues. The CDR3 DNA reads TGTGCCAGCAGCTTCCCAGGGGATGGGCAGTTCTTC. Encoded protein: CASSFPGDGQFF.

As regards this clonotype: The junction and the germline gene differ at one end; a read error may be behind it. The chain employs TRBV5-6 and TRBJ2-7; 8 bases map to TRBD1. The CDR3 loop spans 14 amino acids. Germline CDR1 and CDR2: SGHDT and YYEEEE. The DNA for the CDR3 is TGTGTCAGCAGCCCACCGGACAGGGCCTACGAGCAGTACTTC. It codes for CVSSPPDRAYEQYF.

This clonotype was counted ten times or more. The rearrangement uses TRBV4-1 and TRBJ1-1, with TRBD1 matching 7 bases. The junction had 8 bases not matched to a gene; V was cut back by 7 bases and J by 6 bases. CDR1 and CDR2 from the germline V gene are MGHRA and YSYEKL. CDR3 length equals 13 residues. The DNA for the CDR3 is TGCGCCAGCACGAACAGGGGACGCGCTGAAGCTTTCTTT. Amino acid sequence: CASTNRGRAEAFF.

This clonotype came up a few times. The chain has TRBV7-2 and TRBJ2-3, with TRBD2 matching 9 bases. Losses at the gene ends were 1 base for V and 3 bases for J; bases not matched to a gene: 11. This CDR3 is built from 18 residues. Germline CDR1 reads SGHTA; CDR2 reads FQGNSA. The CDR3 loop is CASSLVGSGGRGTDTQYF. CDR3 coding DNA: TGTGCCAGCAGCTTAGTAGGTAGCGGGGGCCGAGGTACAGATACGCAGTATTTT.

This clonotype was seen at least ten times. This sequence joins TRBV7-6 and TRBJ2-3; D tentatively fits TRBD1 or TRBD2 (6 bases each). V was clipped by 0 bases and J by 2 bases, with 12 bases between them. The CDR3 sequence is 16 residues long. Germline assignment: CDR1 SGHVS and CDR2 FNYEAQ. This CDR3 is CASSLAEGGFTDTQYF. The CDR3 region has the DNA TGTGCCAGCAGCTTAGCGGAAGGGGGGTTCACAGATACGCAGTATTTT.

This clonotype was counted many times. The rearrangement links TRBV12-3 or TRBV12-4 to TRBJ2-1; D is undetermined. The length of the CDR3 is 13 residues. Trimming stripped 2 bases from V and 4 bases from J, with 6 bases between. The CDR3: CASSLRLYNEQFF. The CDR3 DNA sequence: TGTGCCAGCAGTTTAAGACTTTACAATGAGCAGTTCTTC.

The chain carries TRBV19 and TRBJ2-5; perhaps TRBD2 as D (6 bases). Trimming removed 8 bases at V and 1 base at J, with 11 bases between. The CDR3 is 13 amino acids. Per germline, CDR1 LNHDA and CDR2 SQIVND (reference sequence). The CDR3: CASQGLLQETQYF. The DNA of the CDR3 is TGTGCCAGTCAGGGACTCCTCCAAGAGACCCAGTACTTC.

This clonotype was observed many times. The chain's CDR3 is CSVGSWDRLGDTQYF. CDR3 nucleotides: TGCAGCGTTGGATCGTGGGACCGGCTGGGAGATACGCAGTATTTT. J is TRBJ2-3 and V is TRBV29-1; D assignment may be TRBD1 or TRBD2 (5 bases each). The CDR3 consists of 15 residues. V was clipped by 4 bases and J by 5 bases, with 19 bases between them. The germline CDR1 and CDR2 sequences are SQVTM and ANQGSEA.

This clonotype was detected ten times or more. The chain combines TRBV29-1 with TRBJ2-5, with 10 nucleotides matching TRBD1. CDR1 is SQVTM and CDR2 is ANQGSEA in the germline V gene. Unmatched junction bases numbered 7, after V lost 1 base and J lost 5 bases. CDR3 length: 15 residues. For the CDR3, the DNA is TGCAGCGTTGAAGTAGACAGGGGGCTGCAGGAGACCCAGTACTTC. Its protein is CSVEVDRGLQETQYF.

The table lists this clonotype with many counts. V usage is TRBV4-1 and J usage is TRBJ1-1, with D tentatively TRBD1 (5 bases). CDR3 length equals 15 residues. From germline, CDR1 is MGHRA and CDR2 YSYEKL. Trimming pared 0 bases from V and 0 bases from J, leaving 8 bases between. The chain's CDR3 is CASSQDQGMNTEAFF. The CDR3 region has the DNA TGCGCCAGCAGCCAAGATCAGGGTATGAACACTGAAGCTTTCTTT.

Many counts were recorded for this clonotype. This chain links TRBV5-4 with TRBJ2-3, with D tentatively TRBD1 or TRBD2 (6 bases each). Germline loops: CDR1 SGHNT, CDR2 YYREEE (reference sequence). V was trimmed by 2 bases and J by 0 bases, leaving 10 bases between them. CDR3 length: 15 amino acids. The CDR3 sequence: CASSFWGASTDTQYF. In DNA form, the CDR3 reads TGTGCCAGCAGCTTCTGGGGGGCAAGCACAGATACGCAGTATTTT.

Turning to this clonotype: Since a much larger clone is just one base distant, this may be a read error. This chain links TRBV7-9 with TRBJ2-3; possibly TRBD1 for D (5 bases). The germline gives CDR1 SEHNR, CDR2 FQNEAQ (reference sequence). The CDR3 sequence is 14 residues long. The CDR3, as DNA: TGTGCCCGCAGCTTAGACCCAGGGCCAGATACGCAGTATTTT. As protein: CARSLDPGPDTQYF.

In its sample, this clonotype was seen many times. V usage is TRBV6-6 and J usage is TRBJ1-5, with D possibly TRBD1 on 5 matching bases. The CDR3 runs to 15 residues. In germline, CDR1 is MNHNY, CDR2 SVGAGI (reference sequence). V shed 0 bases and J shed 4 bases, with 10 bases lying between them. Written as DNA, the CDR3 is TGTGCCAGCAGTTACTCGATGGCAGGGAATCAGCCCCAGCATTTT. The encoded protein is CASSYSMAGNQPQHF.